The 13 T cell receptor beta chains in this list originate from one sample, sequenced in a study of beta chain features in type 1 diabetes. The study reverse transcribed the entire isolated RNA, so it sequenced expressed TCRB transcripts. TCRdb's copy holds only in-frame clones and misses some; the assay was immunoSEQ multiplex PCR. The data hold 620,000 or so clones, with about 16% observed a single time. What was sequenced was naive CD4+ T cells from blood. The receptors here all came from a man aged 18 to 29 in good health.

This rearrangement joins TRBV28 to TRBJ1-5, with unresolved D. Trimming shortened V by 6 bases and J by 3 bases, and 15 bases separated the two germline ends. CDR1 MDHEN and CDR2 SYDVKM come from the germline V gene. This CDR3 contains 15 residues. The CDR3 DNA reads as TGTGCCAGCAGCCCTCATATGGGGAACAATCAGCCCCAGCATTTT. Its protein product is CASSPHMGNNQPQHF.

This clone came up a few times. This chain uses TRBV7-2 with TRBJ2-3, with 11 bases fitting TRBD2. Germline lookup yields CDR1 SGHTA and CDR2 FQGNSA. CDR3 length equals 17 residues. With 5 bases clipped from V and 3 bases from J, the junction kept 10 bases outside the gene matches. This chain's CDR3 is CASSRATSGSGTDTQYF. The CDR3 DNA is TGTGCCAGCAGCCGCGCCACTAGCGGGAGTGGGACAGATACGCAGTATTTT.

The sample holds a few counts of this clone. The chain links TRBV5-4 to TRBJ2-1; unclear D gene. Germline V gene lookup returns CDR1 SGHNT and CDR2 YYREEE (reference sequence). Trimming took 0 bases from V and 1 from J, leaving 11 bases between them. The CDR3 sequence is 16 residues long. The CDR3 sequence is CASSLAARKSYNEQFF. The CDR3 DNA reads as TGTGCCAGCAGCTTGGCTGCGCGGAAATCCTACAATGAGCAGTTCTTC.

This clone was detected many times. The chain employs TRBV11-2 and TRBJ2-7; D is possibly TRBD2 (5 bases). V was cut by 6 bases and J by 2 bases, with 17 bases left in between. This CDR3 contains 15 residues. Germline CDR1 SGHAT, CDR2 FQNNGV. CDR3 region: CASRKPGTLPYEQYF. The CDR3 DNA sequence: TGTGCCAGCAGGAAACCGGGAACCCTCCCCTACGAGCAGTACTTC. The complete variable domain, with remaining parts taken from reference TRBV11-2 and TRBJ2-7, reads EAGVAQSPRYKIIEKRQSVAFWCNPISGHATLYWYQQILGQGPKLLIQFQNNGVVDDSQLPKDRFSAERLKGVDSTLKIQPAKLEDSAVYLCASRKPGTLPYEQYFGPGTRLTVT.

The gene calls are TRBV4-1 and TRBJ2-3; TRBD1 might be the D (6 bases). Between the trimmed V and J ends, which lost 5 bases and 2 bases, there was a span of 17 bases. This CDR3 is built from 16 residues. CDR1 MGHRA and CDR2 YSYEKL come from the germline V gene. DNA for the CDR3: TGCGCCAGCAGCTCACAGGGAACTTCCTTCACAGATACGCAGTATTTT. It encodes CASSSQGTSFTDTQYF.

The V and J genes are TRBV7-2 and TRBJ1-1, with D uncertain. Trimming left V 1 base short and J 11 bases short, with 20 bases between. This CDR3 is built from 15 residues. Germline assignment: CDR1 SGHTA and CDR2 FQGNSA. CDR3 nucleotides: TGTGCCAGCAGCTTAGATGCGACACTCTCACTGAACGCTTTCTTT. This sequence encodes CASSLDATLSLNAFF.

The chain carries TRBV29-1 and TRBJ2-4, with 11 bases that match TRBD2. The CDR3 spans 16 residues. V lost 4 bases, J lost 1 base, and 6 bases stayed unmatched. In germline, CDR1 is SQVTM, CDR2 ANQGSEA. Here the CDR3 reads CSVVLAGGPAKNIQYF. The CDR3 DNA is TGCAGCGTTGTTTTAGCGGGAGGGCCGGCCAAAAACATTCAGTACTTC.

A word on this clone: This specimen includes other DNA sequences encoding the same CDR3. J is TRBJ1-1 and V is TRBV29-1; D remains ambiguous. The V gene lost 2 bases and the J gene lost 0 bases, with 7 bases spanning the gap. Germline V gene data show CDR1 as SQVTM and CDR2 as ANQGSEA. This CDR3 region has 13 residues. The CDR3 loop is CSVERRLNTEAFF. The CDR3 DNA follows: TGCAGCGTTGAAAGGCGACTGAACACTGAAGCTTTCTTT.

The CDR3 coding sequence is TGTGCCAGCAGTGAGAGGACAGGGTGGGCAGATACGCAGTATTTT. This sequence encodes CASSERTGWADTQYF. The chain links TRBV25-1 to TRBJ2-3; TRBD1 matches 8 bases. Losses at the gene ends were 3 bases for V and 4 bases for J; bases not matched to a gene: 6. Germline V gene lookup returns CDR1 MGHDK and CDR2 SYGVNS. The CDR3 length is 15 residues.

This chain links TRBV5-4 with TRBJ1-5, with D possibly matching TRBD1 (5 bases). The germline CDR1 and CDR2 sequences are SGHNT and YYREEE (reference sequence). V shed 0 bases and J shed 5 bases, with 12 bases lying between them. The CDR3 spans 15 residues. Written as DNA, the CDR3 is TGTGCCAGCAGCTTGGGAGGGGCCGGGGATCAGCCCCAGCATTTT. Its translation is CASSLGGAGDQPQHF. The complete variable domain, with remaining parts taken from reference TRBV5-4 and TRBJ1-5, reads ETGVTQSPTHLIKTRGQQVTLRCSSQSGHNTVSWYQQALGQGPQFIFQYYREEENGRGNFPPRFSGLQFPNYSSELNVNALELDDSALYLCASSLGGAGDQPQHFGDGTRLSIL.

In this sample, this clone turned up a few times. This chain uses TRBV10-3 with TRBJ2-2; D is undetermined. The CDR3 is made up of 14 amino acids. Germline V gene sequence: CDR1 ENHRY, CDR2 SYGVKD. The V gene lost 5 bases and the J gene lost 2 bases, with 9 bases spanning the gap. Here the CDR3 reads CAISYVVNTGELFF. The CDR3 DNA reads TGTGCCATCAGTTACGTTGTAAACACCGGGGAGCTGTTTTTT.

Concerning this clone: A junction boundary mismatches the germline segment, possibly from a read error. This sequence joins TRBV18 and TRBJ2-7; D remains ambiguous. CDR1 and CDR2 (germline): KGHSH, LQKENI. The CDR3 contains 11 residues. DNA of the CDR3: TGTGCCAGCTCAGACGTCTCTCGTCGGCACTTC. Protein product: CASSDVSRRHF.

The CDR3: CTARQGGLAFF. The CDR3 DNA follows: TGCACCGCAAGACAGGGTGGCTTAGCTTTCTTT. V usage is TRBV20-1 and J usage is TRBJ1-1; 7 bases agree with TRBD1. The CDR3 extends over 11 amino acids. Germline-derived CDR1 and CDR2 are DFQATT and SNEGSKA (reference sequence).